This note documents a single TCR beta chain sequence. Its antigen remains unidentified. The input lacks base qualities; no much larger clone sits a single base away. The CDR3 starts with the cysteine, ends with the phenylalanine, and has 21 residues. The kept DNA is CDR3 alone, 63 bases in frame from the first base. These data are taken from a study of Ad26.COV2.S vaccination and SARS-CoV-2 variants (dated by TCRdb to about 2021). Looking at the study overall: Vaccine-arm donors came from COV1001, a multicentre, randomized, double-blind, placebo-controlled phase I-IIa trial of Ad26.COV2.S in healthy adults. Ad26.COV2.S was given intramuscularly at 5x10^10 or 1x10^11 viral particles, as a single shot or as two shots 56 days apart. TCRbeta repertoire sequencing was used to assess the specificity and breadth of SARS-CoV-2-reactive T cell receptors after Ad26.COV2.S vaccination. The TCR-sequenced set comprised approximately 32 samples: about 19 Ad26.COV2.S vaccine recipients, 5 placebo recipients and 8 SARS-CoV-2 convalescent individuals. Trial participants were randomized into five groups of five: low-dose or high-dose Ad26.COV2.S given once or twice, or placebo on both occasions. Investigators remained blinded to trial group allocation during experiments and outcome assessment.

TCRbeta CDR3 regions were sequenced with the immunoSEQ Assay. After extraction, genomic DNA underwent amplification by bias-controlled multiplex PCR, followed by high-throughput sequencing. On the study's bioinformatics: Collapsing and filtering of sequences were performed to quantify the absolute abundance of each unique TCRbeta CDR3 region. Usable DNA was measured by amplifying reference genes present in all nucleated cells, and TCRbeta template counts were normalized to that usable DNA to estimate T cell fraction. Repertoire TCRs were annotated as SARS-CoV-2-specific when V gene, CDR3 amino acid sequence and J gene were exactly matched to a known reactive TCR set. The reference SARS-CoV-2 TCR set was derived from MIRA and filtered for enrichment in COVID-19-positive ImmuneCODE repertoires, a step that removed public or cross-reactive TCRs. Using the MIRA antigens, annotated TCRs were further analysed by specific ORF or by position within an ORF. Breadth was defined as annotated unique rearrangements over total unique productive rearrangements; depth was the summed frequency of those rearrangements. Two-sided Wilcoxon rank-sum tests were used to compare TCR breadth between groups. What TCRdb holds here is the immuneACCESS table cut down to in-frame rearrangements. Part of the clones is not present; checked against another copy, under half of the missing clones reflect an unresolved V gene, and the others are unexplained. V and J calls and clone size come straight from that table; D and trimming were deduced from the DNA. Present in this sample are more than 400,000 clones, about 92% of which were seen just once. In total, the top ten clones hold approximately 4.5% of the sample.

What the research found in general, with its limitations: Comparing responses between vaccine doses or regimens was not something the study was powered to do. According to the authors, total T cell responses may have been underestimated by the TCR breadth and depth analyses. Ad26.COV2.S recipients had higher spike-specific TCR breadth than placebo recipients (P = 0.0014). After vaccination, substantial breadth of spike-specific CD8+ and CD4+ T cell responses was reported. Non-spike TCR breadth was comparable between vaccine and placebo recipients, consistent with the vaccine containing only spike.

The sample's treatment or condition, from its label and the paper: over 15 received Ad26.COV2.S at low or high dose, single or two shots; roughly five received placebo; per-sample allocation not given. Repertoires of vaccine and placebo recipients were sequenced from samples collected on day 63 after the first injection. In Cohort 1b, some 25 adults aged 18-55 years were enrolled at a single site in Boston, USA, between 29 July and 7 August 2020. As a vaccine, Ad26.COV2.S was a replication-incompetent adenovirus type 26 vector that expressed a prefusion-stabilized SARS-CoV-2 spike protein derived from the original Wuhan strain.

The clonotype originates from a person between 18 and 60 years old who received the Ad26.COV2.S COVID-19 vaccine or a placebo. The V and J genes are TRBV21-1 and TRBJ2-2; TRBD2 was called by the table and not checked on the DNA. TRBV21-1 is reported as a pseudogene. This material consisted of peripheral blood, taken in a trial of Ad26.COV2.S vaccine versus placebo. DNA sequence: TGTGCCAGCAGCAACCACCGTGAGACAGGGGGGAATAGCGGGAGAGCCGGGGAGCTGTTTTTT. This codes for CASSNHRETGGNSGRAGELFF.